One and the same sample provided the 29 T cell receptor beta chains below, sequenced in a study of blood T cell repertoires in COVID-19. TCRdb's table, derived via immunoSEQ multiplex PCR, lists solely in-frame clones and lacks some. The profile covers about 260,000 clones, with more than 75% appearing a single time and 1.5% taken by the ten largest. Material for sequencing was peripheral blood. The receptors were sampled from a woman in her thirties or forties who had recovered from COVID-19.

The chain combines TRBV7-9 with TRBJ1-4; TRBD1 matches 9 bases. Germline V gives CDR1 SEHNR, CDR2 FQNEAQ (reference sequence). The CDR3 covers 13 residues. J lost 8 bases, V lost 5 bases, and 3 bases had no gene match. DNA for the CDR3: TGTGCCAGCAGCCGCGGACAGGGGGAAAAACTGTTTTTT. This gives the protein CASSRGQGEKLFF.

This clone showed up just a few times. The CDR3 region is CASRLSTGDDYGYTF. CDR3 in DNA: TGTGCCAGCAGACTCTCGACAGGGGACGACTATGGCTACACCTTC. V usage is TRBV5-5 and J usage is TRBJ1-2, with 8 bases matching TRBD1. Germline lookup yields CDR1 SGHKS and CDR2 YYEKEE (reference sequence). With 5 bases clipped from V and 3 bases from J, the junction kept 9 bases outside the gene matches. The CDR3 is 15 amino acids.

This clone came up a few times. V gene TRBV9 combines with J gene TRBJ2-1; 14 bases match TRBD2. CDR3 length: 19 residues. The germline V gene has CDR1 SGDLS and CDR2 YYNGEE. V trimming: 1 base; J trimming: 4 bases; junction bases outside the gene matches: 10. The CDR3 DNA sequence: TGTGCCAGCAGCGTAATGGGACTAGCGGGGGCTCCCCTATACAATGAGCAGTTCTTC. It encodes CASSVMGLAGAPLYNEQFF.

The chain joins TRBV14 to TRBJ2-7; D remains ambiguous. The V end was cut by 4 bases, the J end by 3 bases, with 7 bases between. Germline-derived CDR1 and CDR2 are SGHDN and FVKESK. The CDR3 consists of 12 residues. The CDR3 DNA reads as TGTGCCAGCAGCCGGTGGCTCTACGAGCAGTACTTC. It encodes CASSRWLYEQYF.

The chain recombines TRBV7-9 with TRBJ2-5; 12 bases line up with TRBD2. The CDR3 is 16 residues long. Germline V gene sequence: CDR1 SEHNR, CDR2 FQNEAQ (reference sequence). With V trimmed by 5 bases and J by 5 bases, 9 bases remained unmatched. CDR3 nucleotides: TGTGCCAGCAGCCCCAGACTAGCGGGGGTCGGGGAGACCCAGTACTTC. Residues: CASSPRLAGVGETQYF. Full variable domain (missing parts from reference TRBV7-9 and TRBJ2-5): DTGVSQNPRHKITKRGQNVTFRCDPISEHNRLYWYRQTLGQGPEFLTYFQNEAQLEKSRLLSDRFSAERPKGSFSTLEIQRTEQGDSAMYLCASSPRLAGVGETQYFGPGTRLLVL.

The CDR3 protein is CASSKVDGPGESQYF. The CDR3 DNA reads as TGTGCCAGCAGCAAAGTTGATGGACCTGGGGAGAGCCAGTACTTC. V gene TRBV21-1 combines with J gene TRBJ2-5; the table calls TRBD2, which could not be checked here. TRBV21-1 is given as a pseudogene. This CDR3 is 15 amino acids long.

The chain is built from TRBV29-1 and TRBJ1-1; D is perhaps TRBD1 (5 bases). V lost 7 bases to trimming and J lost 0 bases, with 18 bases between them. Germline lookup yields CDR1 SQVTM and CDR2 ANQGSEA. This CDR3 spans 15 amino acids. The CDR3 sequence is CSAGGLGGMNTEAFF. The CDR3 nucleotides are TGCAGCGCCGGAGGACTGGGGGGTATGAACACTGAAGCTTTCTTT.

The J gene is TRBJ2-2, the V gene TRBV7-2, with D tentatively TRBD1 (6 bases). Trimming shortened V by 4 bases and J by 6 bases, and 15 bases separated the two germline ends. There are 15 residues in the CDR3. The germline V gene encodes CDR1 SGHTA and CDR2 FQGNSA. CDR3 loop: CASSSQNYRAGELFF. The CDR3, as DNA: TGTGCCAGCAGCTCCCAAAATTACAGGGCCGGGGAGCTGTTTTTT. Full variable domain (rest looked up from reference TRBV7-2 and TRBJ2-2): GAGVSQSPSNKVTEKGKDVELRCDPISGHTALYWYRQSLGQGLEFLIYFQGNSAPDKSGLPSDRFSAERTGGSVSTLTIQRTQQEDSAVYLCASSSQNYRAGELFFGEGSRLTVL.

The V gene is TRBV12-3 or TRBV12-4, the J gene TRBJ2-5, with a tentative D call TRBD1 (8 bases). The CDR3 contains 13 residues. Trimming removed 6 bases from V and 4 bases from J, with 12 bases in between. The CDR3 DNA follows: TGTGCCAGCAGATACAGGGGGGGAGAGACCCAGTACTTC. It yields the protein CASRYRGGETQYF.

V and J are TRBV5-1 and TRBJ2-2; 7 bases align to TRBD1. CDR1 and CDR2 from the germline V gene are SGHRS and YFSETQ. The CDR3 is 16 residues long. The junction had 11 bases not matched to a gene; V was cut back by 2 bases and J by 7 bases. CDR3 loop: CASSLKDRRRDGELFF. DNA for the CDR3: TGCGCCAGCAGCTTAAAGGACAGGCGCAGGGACGGGGAGCTGTTTTTT.

The V and J genes are TRBV29-1 and TRBJ1-3; TRBD1 agrees at 7 bases. After removal of 7 bases from V and 0 bases from J, the junction contained 9 bases not matched to a gene. Germline CDR1 reads SQVTM; CDR2 reads ANQGSEA. The length of the CDR3 is 15 residues. CDR3 protein: CSGRMTGSSGNTIYF. Written as DNA, the CDR3 is TGCAGCGGGCGAATGACAGGGAGCTCTGGAAACACCATATATTTT. Full variable domain (missing parts from reference TRBV29-1 and TRBJ1-3): SAVISQKPSRDICQRGTSLTIQCQVDSQVTMMFWYRQQPGQSLTLIATANQGSEATYESGFVIDKFPISRPNLTFSTLTVSNMSPEDSSIYLCSGRMTGSSGNTIYFGEGSWLTVV.

This sequence joins TRBV2 and TRBJ2-7; D is uncertain. CDR1 is SNHLY, CDR2 FYNNEI, per germline. The ends were cut back, 4 bases at V and 0 bases at J, with 7 bases in the middle. The length of the CDR3 is 13 residues. CDR3 in DNA: TGTGCCAGCAGTGGTGACAACTCCTACGAGCAGTACTTC. Translation: CASSGDNSYEQYF.

The chain joins TRBV15 to TRBJ1-2; 8 bases match TRBD1. CDR3 length: 14 residues. Germline-derived CDR1 and CDR2 are LNHNV and YYDKDF (reference sequence). Losses at the gene ends were 5 bases for V and 4 bases for J; bases not matched to a gene: 6. The CDR3 spells CATSQGARGYGYTF. CDR3 DNA sequence: TGTGCCACCAGCCAGGGGGCGCGGGGCTATGGCTACACCTTC.

CDR3 region: CAITRPSTDTQYF. In nucleotides, the CDR3 is TGTGCCATCACTAGGCCGAGCACAGATACGCAGTATTTT. The chain couples TRBV10-3 to TRBJ2-3; D unresolved. The CDR3 extends over 13 amino acids. Germline V lookup: CDR1 ENHRY, CDR2 SYGVKD. Between the trimmed V and J ends, which lost 7 bases and 0 bases, there was a span of 8 bases.

The chain carries TRBV4-3 and TRBJ1-2; D is ambiguous. Trimming shortened V by 4 bases and J by 3 bases, and 12 bases separated the two germline ends. This CDR3 is 14 amino acids long. Germline values: CDR1 LGHNA, CDR2 YSLEER. The CDR3 coding sequence is TGCGCCAGCAGCCTACGATCCCCAGACTATGGCTACACCTTC. Residues: CASSLRSPDYGYTF.

The chain joins TRBV5-4 to TRBJ1-5; a weak D match, TRBD1 (6 bases). Trimming cost V 4 bases and J 8 bases, with 22 bases left between them. The CDR3 has 16 amino acids. The germline gives CDR1 SGHNT, CDR2 YYREEE (reference sequence). The DNA of the CDR3 is TGTGCCAGCAGCCTAGACGGACAGCCCTCAGGGGAGCCCCAGCATTTT. The encoded protein is CASSLDGQPSGEPQHF.

J is TRBJ2-1 and V is TRBV7-8; D is uncertain. The ends were cut back, 2 bases at V and 6 bases at J, with 8 bases in the middle. CDR1 and CDR2 from the germline V gene are SGHVS and FQNEAQ. The CDR3 runs 13 residues. For the CDR3, the DNA is TGTGCCAGCAGCTTACTCCGAGGCAATGAGCAGTTCTTC. It is translated as CASSLLRGNEQFF.

The chain is built from TRBV30 and TRBJ1-6; D uncertain. Per the germline V gene, CDR1 is GTSNPN and CDR2 is SVGIG (reference sequence). The CDR3 covers 15 residues. V was clipped by 5 bases and J by 0 bases, with 11 bases between them. The DNA for the CDR3 is TGTGCCTGGCGACCGAGGAGCTCCTATAATTCACCCCTCCACTTT. Protein sequence: CAWRPRSSYNSPLHF.

This chain uses TRBV4-1 with TRBJ1-1; TRBD1 might be the D (5 bases). Trimming stripped 3 bases from V and 5 bases from J, with 10 bases between. This CDR3 is built from 13 residues. CDR1 MGHRA and CDR2 YSYEKL come from the germline V gene. The CDR3, as DNA: TGCGCCAGCAGCCAGTACAGGTTTACTGAAGCTTTCTTT. Translated, it gives CASSQYRFTEAFF.

This chain connects TRBV7-9 to TRBJ2-5; a weak D match, TRBD1 (5 bases). V shed 3 bases and J shed 0 bases, with 11 bases lying between them. Germline CDR1 SEHNR, CDR2 FQNEAQ (reference sequence). The CDR3 totals 15 residues. CDR3 region: CASSLGPGYQETQYF. The CDR3 DNA sequence: TGTGCCAGCAGCTTGGGCCCAGGGTACCAAGAGACCCAGTACTTC.

V gene TRBV7-9 combines with J gene TRBJ2-7, with no clear D. CDR3 length: 13 residues. V was trimmed by 1 base and J by 1 base, leaving 5 bases between them. Germline loops: CDR1 SEHNR, CDR2 FQNEAQ (reference sequence). CDR3 in DNA: TGTGCCAGCAGCTTAGGCAGGTCCTACGAGCAGTACTTC. Amino acid sequence: CASSLGRSYEQYF.

V is TRBV2 and J is TRBJ2-5, with 8 nucleotides matching TRBD2. Looked up from germline, CDR1 is SNHLY and CDR2 is FYNNEI. V dropped 6 bases and J dropped 5; count of bases not matched to a gene: 8. CDR3 size: 14 residues. CDR3 bases: TGTGCCAGCAGCCCCGGGGGGGCGGGTGAGACCCAGTACTTC. Amino acid sequence: CASSPGGAGETQYF.

The V call is TRBV19, the J call TRBJ1-5; the D is unclear. The ends were cut back, 5 bases at V and 3 bases at J, with 8 bases in the middle. The CDR3 spans 13 residues. Germline loops: CDR1 LNHDA, CDR2 SQIVND (reference sequence). The CDR3 DNA is TGTGCCAGTAGTTTGGCCCCCAATCAGCCCCAGCATTTT. Amino acids: CASSLAPNQPQHF.

The V and J genes are TRBV24-1 and TRBJ1-5, with a tentative D call TRBD1 (5 bases). This CDR3 comprises 14 residues. Trimming took 10 bases from V and 0 from J, leaving 12 bases between them. Germline V gene sequence: CDR1 KGHDR, CDR2 SFDVKD. CDR3 region: CATLTEYSNQPQHF. Here the CDR3 DNA reads TGTGCCACGTTGACAGAATATAGCAATCAGCCCCAGCATTTT.

This clone appeared once. DNA for the CDR3: TGTGCCAGCAGTGAAGCGCTTCCGGGACAGGGCCGGGCAGATACGCAGTATTTT. Residues: CASSEALPGQGRADTQYF. V gene TRBV2 combines with J gene TRBJ2-3, with TRBD1 identical over 9 bases. V shed 0 bases, J shed 4 bases, and the junction held 11 bases outside the gene matches. CDR3 length equals 18 residues. Germline CDR1 SNHLY, CDR2 FYNNEI.

This clone has just one count. The J gene is TRBJ2-6, the V gene TRBV9; D not resolved. The germline CDR1 and CDR2 sequences are SGDLS and YYNGEE. This CDR3 has 15 residues. Trimming cost V 2 bases and J 1 base, with 7 bases left between them. Here the CDR3 DNA reads TGTGCCAGCAGCGTTATGTCTTCTGGGGCCAACGTCCTGACTTTC. Its translation: CASSVMSSGANVLTF.

This chain links TRBV12-5 with TRBJ1-3; TRBD1 might be the D (6 bases). Germline assignment: CDR1 LGHNT and CDR2 FRNRAP. V lost 6 bases to trimming and J lost 9 bases, with 15 bases between them. This CDR3 region has 13 residues. The DNA for the CDR3 is TGTGCTAGTGGGTCCCACAGGGCAGGCACCATATATTTT. This encodes CASGSHRAGTIYF.

Of note for this clone: One junction end disagrees with the germline gene, perhaps due to a read error. The gene calls are TRBV7-7 and TRBJ2-5, with 11 bases fitting TRBD1. The germline CDR1 and CDR2 sequences are SSHAT and FNYEAQ (reference sequence). The CDR3 spans 15 residues. This CDR3 reads CASSLVRDRGETQYF. The CDR3, as DNA: TGTGCTAGCAGCTTAGTCCGGGACAGGGGGGAGACCCAGTACTTC.

This clone occurred a few times. The J gene is TRBJ1-2, the V gene TRBV5-1; D not resolved. Trimming cost V 1 base and J 8 bases, with 12 bases left between them. Looked up from germline, CDR1 is SGHRS and CDR2 is YFSETQ. This CDR3 comprises 13 residues. The CDR3 nucleotides are TGCGCCAGCAGCTTGTCTGAGGGAGGCGGCTACACCTTC. Translation: CASSLSEGGGYTF.